This T cell receptor beta chain appears in the sequencing data of a study of CD8+CD57+ T cells in acquired aplastic anemia. Investigators profiled TCR beta VDJ and CDR3 from genomic DNA template. TCRdb re-analysed the reads in MiXCR, keeping a single row per CDR3 protein. This table has roughly 180,000 distinct CDR3 sequences, roughly 64% appearing once. This clonotype has a handful of counts. Germline CDR1 is SNHLY and CDR2 is FYNNEI. CDR3 length: 13 amino acids. V lost 4 bases and J lost 3; bases outside the gene matches: 0. Sequencing used sorted CD4+, CD8+, or CD8+CD57+ T cells (not recorded which) from PBMCs. The sequence was obtained from a human donor with severe aplastic anemia or a healthy control (not recorded which). The chain is built from TRBV2 and TRBJ1-1, with 9 bases fitting TRBD1. CDR3 sequence (DNA): TGTGCCAGCAGTGGACAGGGGGACACTGAAGCTTTCTTT. It encodes CASSGQGDTEAFF. The full variable domain, rest sourced from reference TRBV2 and TRBJ1-1, is EPEVTQTPSHQVTQMGQEVILRCVPISNHLYFYWYRQILGQKVEFLVSFYNNEISEKSEIFDDQFSVERPDGSNFTLKIRSTKLEDSAMYFCASSGQGDTEAFFGQGTRLTVV.